The rows below give T cell receptor beta chains drawn from one sample of a study of regulatory T cells in long-lasting Graves disease. TCRdb itself ran the multiplex PCR reads through MiXCR, one entry per CDR3 protein. The sample includes 450,000 to 650,000 distinct CDR3 sequences, about 16% of them seen just once. This same sample was also taken into another study, of T cells in Graves' hyperthyroidism and ophthalmopathy.

Material: peripheral blood mononuclear cells (PBMCs), obtained at new diagnosis, from a patient treated with antithyroid drugs. The origin of the receptors is a woman aged 40 to 65 with Graves disease. Both conserved end residues are part of each CDR3. The size entry is marked missing in some rows and otherwise reads once, few, many or a size class.

cdr3_aa: CASSRGQGKGNTIYF; cdr3_length: 15; clone_size: many; v_call: TRBV3-1
cdr3_aa: CSARVSGNTIYF; cdr3_length: 12; clone_size: many; v_call: TRBV20-1
cdr3_aa: CASTRTGGNYGYTF; cdr3_length: 14; clone_size: many; v_call: TRBV7-9
cdr3_aa: CASSLGQGTNIQYF; cdr3_length: 14; clone_size: NA; v_call: TRBV11-2
cdr3_aa: CSVAGSPGPEAFF; cdr3_length: 13; clone_size: few; v_call: TRBV29-1
cdr3_aa: CASSLGLGTENQPQHF; cdr3_length: 16; clone_size: few; v_call: TRBV5-1
cdr3_aa: CASSVYGGSETQYF; cdr3_length: 14; clone_size: many; v_call: TRBV9
cdr3_aa: CASSSSGGTQETQYF; cdr3_length: 15; clone_size: many; v_call: TRBV6-2/TRBV6-3
cdr3_aa: CAISENLELGLSPLHF; cdr3_length: 16; clone_size: NA; v_call: TRBV10-3
cdr3_aa: CASSLWGDYDADTQYF; cdr3_length: 16; clone_size: many; v_call: TRBV5-1
cdr3_aa: CASSEGGFTNQPQHF; cdr3_length: 15; clone_size: many; v_call: TRBV2
cdr3_aa: CASLGDTGELFF; cdr3_length: 12; clone_size: NA; v_call: TRBV9
cdr3_aa: CASSLDIGGGYTF; cdr3_length: 13; clone_size: many; v_call: TRBV12-3/TRBV12-4
cdr3_aa: CASSPVGRGYGYTF; cdr3_length: 14; clone_size: many; v_call: TRBV18
cdr3_aa: CATSREGGTLGYTF; cdr3_length: 14; clone_size: many; v_call: TRBV15
cdr3_aa: CASSQVGGTVGEKLFF; cdr3_length: 16; clone_size: many; v_call: TRBV3-1
cdr3_aa: CASSQDLEATNEKLFF; cdr3_length: 16; clone_size: few; v_call: TRBV3-1
cdr3_aa: CASNLLGGNEQFF; cdr3_length: 13; clone_size: many; v_call: TRBV28
cdr3_aa: CSASSPTMEQYF; cdr3_length: 12; clone_size: many; v_call: TRBV20-1
cdr3_aa: CSALDLLAGNVETQYF; cdr3_length: 16; clone_size: NA; v_call: TRBV20-1
cdr3_aa: CASKRPGHQPQHF; cdr3_length: 13; clone_size: NA; v_call: TRBV6-1
cdr3_aa: CASSPPGQERYGYTF; cdr3_length: 15; clone_size: many; v_call: TRBV5-1
cdr3_aa: CASSFQISNQPQHF; cdr3_length: 14; clone_size: many; v_call: TRBV12-3/TRBV12-4
cdr3_aa: CASSLGTAGGKLEAFF; cdr3_length: 16; clone_size: many; v_call: TRBV13
cdr3_aa: CAWSRLVAHRETQYF; cdr3_length: 15; clone_size: NA; v_call: TRBV30
cdr3_aa: CASSYPTGANVLTF; cdr3_length: 14; clone_size: NA; v_call: TRBV5-8
cdr3_aa: CASTSLGLFEAFF; cdr3_length: 13; clone_size: many; v_call: TRBV28
cdr3_aa: CASSPRDTATNEKLFF; cdr3_length: 16; clone_size: many; v_call: TRBV18
cdr3_aa: CASSPGTNSGNTIYF; cdr3_length: 15; clone_size: NA; v_call: TRBV7-2
cdr3_aa: CASSYIPGGYYEQYF; cdr3_length: 15; clone_size: NA; v_call: TRBV28
cdr3_aa: CASSSDRSLSGGYTF; cdr3_length: 15; clone_size: few; v_call: TRBV4-1
cdr3_aa: CASRPTGTGGENEQFF; cdr3_length: 16; clone_size: many; v_call: TRBV27
cdr3_aa: CASSLVGGPLQGAQYF; cdr3_length: 16; clone_size: few; v_call: TRBV11-2
cdr3_aa: CASSYGWTSPLHF; cdr3_length: 13; clone_size: many; v_call: TRBV6-5
cdr3_aa: CSARVGLAGGSSVSDTQYF; cdr3_length: 19; clone_size: NA; v_call: TRBV20-1
cdr3_aa: CASRQDGMNGHTF; cdr3_length: 13; clone_size: NA; v_call: TRBV7-8
cdr3_aa: CASSQDFGLTSGNTIYF; cdr3_length: 17; clone_size: many; v_call: TRBV3-1
cdr3_aa: CAGRAGSQETQYF; cdr3_length: 13; clone_size: few; v_call: TRBV14
cdr3_aa: CASSFGGGPLGTQYF; cdr3_length: 15; clone_size: many; v_call: TRBV28
cdr3_aa: CASSQGLTPLHF; cdr3_length: 12; clone_size: few; v_call: TRBV4-1
cdr3_aa: CASKNRGGNTEAFF; cdr3_length: 14; clone_size: many; v_call: TRBV7-8
cdr3_aa: CASSLGTGVVEQYF; cdr3_length: 14; clone_size: many; v_call: TRBV11-2
cdr3_aa: CASRATDYEQYF; cdr3_length: 12; clone_size: many; v_call: TRBV28
cdr3_aa: CASSVGVQPQHF; cdr3_length: 12; clone_size: many; v_call: TRBV6-1
cdr3_aa: CASSIGEGLDTEAFF; cdr3_length: 15; clone_size: few; v_call: TRBV19
cdr3_aa: CASSLGTVGGWPDTQYF; cdr3_length: 17; clone_size: many; v_call: TRBV5-1
cdr3_aa: CASSLAEGNSPLHF; cdr3_length: 14; clone_size: NA; v_call: TRBV5-1
cdr3_aa: CASSRTSSPNYGYTF; cdr3_length: 15; clone_size: many; v_call: TRBV12-3/TRBV12-4
cdr3_aa: CASSPQGTGNYGYTF; cdr3_length: 15; clone_size: many; v_call: TRBV28
cdr3_aa: CASSTPQGEGYTF; cdr3_length: 13; clone_size: many; v_call: TRBV5-1
cdr3_aa: CASSKESSYNEQFF; cdr3_length: 14; clone_size: many; v_call: TRBV6-2/TRBV6-3